A single sample gave rise to the 10 T cell receptor beta chains below, sequenced in a study of PD-1 blockade in mismatch repair-deficient tumors. Clones were read by immunoSEQ multiplex PCR, and TCRdb kept only the in-frame ones, dropping some. Altogether about 120,000 clones are present, roughly 86% being singletons, with the ten largest covering 10% to 15%. This specimen consisted of peripheral blood, obtained roughly 67 weeks after starting pembrolizumab. Receptors were obtained from an adult with mismatch repair-deficient cancer.

The rearrangement uses TRBV12-5 and TRBJ2-1, with 11 bases matching TRBD2. CDR1 and CDR2 from the germline V gene are LGHNT and FRNRAP. This CDR3 is built from 17 residues. Trimming took 2 bases from V and 0 from J; bases not matched to a gene: 3. The CDR3 DNA reads as TGTGCTAGTGGTTTGATACTAGCGGGAGACTCCTACAATGAGCAGTTCTTC. Protein sequence: CASGLILAGDSYNEQFF. The full variable domain, its missing parts supplied by reference TRBV12-5 and TRBJ2-1, is DARVTQTPRHKVTEMGQEVTMRCQPILGHNTVFWYRQTMMQGLELLAYFRNRAPLDDSGMPKDRFSAEMPDATLATLKIQPSEPRDSAVYFCASGLILAGDSYNEQFFGPGTRLTVL.

This chain joins TRBV28 and TRBJ2-7, with D perhaps TRBD2 (6 bases). Trimming left V 5 bases short and J 5 bases short, with 25 bases between. The CDR3 covers 17 residues. Germline assignment: CDR1 MDHEN and CDR2 SYDVKM. This chain's CDR3 is CASSPRTAGIGADEQYF. CDR3 coding DNA: TGTGCCAGCAGTCCCCGGACGGCGGGAATAGGTGCCGACGAGCAGTACTTC.

The chain uses TRBV29-1 and TRBJ2-7; 11 nucleotides match TRBD2. This CDR3 is 13 amino acids long. The germline CDR1 and CDR2 sequences are SQVTM and ANQGSEA. J lost 4 bases, V lost 7 bases, and 6 bases had no gene match. CDR3 coding DNA: TGCAGCGCCGGGACTAGCGGAGTATACGAGCAGTACTTC. It yields the protein CSAGTSGVYEQYF.

V and J are TRBV7-2 and TRBJ1-2, with TRBD1 as a possible D gene (5 bases). The CDR3 is made up of 16 amino acids. V was trimmed by 0 bases and J by 8 bases, leaving 19 bases between them. Per germline, CDR1 SGHTA and CDR2 FQGNSA. DNA of the CDR3: TGTGCCAGCAGCTTAGCACCGGGACGTCAAAACACGGGCTACACCTTC. Its protein is CASSLAPGRQNTGYTF.

This clone was picked up a small number of times. The V and J genes are TRBV6-5 and TRBJ1-2; TRBD1 is a possible D gene (5 bases). Trimming removed 10 bases at V and 3 bases at J, with 15 bases between. This CDR3 has 13 residues. CDR1 MNHEY and CDR2 SVGAGI come from the germline V gene. The CDR3 DNA reads TGTGCCACAGCAGACAGAATCGACTATGGCTACACCTTC. Protein: CATADRIDYGYTF.

The rearrangement uses TRBV5-1 and TRBJ2-1; TRBD2 might be the D (5 bases). The V end lost 3 bases, the J end lost 6 bases, and 10 bases lay between the germline ends. Germline V gene sequence: CDR1 SGHRS, CDR2 YFSETQ. The CDR3 has 13 residues. CDR3 in DNA: TGCGCCAGCAGCTCAACTCGGGGCAATGAGCAGTTCTTC. This encodes CASSSTRGNEQFF.

The chain uses TRBV27 and TRBJ2-1; TRBD2 matches at 7 bases. Germline CDR1 MNHEY, CDR2 SMNVEV (reference sequence). The CDR3 has 16 residues. The J segment lost 7 bases and the V segment lost 3 bases, leaving 12 bases of the junction unmatched. As DNA, the CDR3 is TGTGCCAGCAGTTTGGGGCGGCGGGGGAGTGGGAATGAGCAGTTCTTC. This translates into CASSLGRRGSGNEQFF.

The chain recombines TRBV28 with TRBJ1-2; 7 positions agree with TRBD1. Losses at the gene ends were 6 bases for V and 4 bases for J; bases not matched to a gene: 11. The germline V gene has CDR1 MDHEN and CDR2 SYDVKM. CDR3 length: 15 amino acids. The CDR3 protein is CASSPLVGGFYGYTF. In DNA form, the CDR3 reads TGTGCCAGCAGCCCCTTAGTAGGGGGCTTCTATGGCTACACCTTC.

The V gene is TRBV7-6, the J gene TRBJ2-3; no reliable D call. CDR1 and CDR2 from the germline V gene are SGHVS and FNYEAQ. The CDR3 contains 13 residues. V gave up 0 bases and J gave up 4 bases, with 5 bases separating them. CDR3 DNA: TGTGCCAGCAGCTTAGCATGGGCAGATACGCAGTATTTT. It specifies CASSLAWADTQYF.

The V gene is TRBV21-1, the J gene TRBJ1-1. TRBV21-1 is a pseudogene segment. The CDR3 extends over 16 amino acids. The CDR3 reads CASSKVGKMMNTEAFF. In DNA form, the CDR3 reads TGTGCCAGCAGCAAAGTCGGGAAAATGATGAACACTGAAGCTTTCTTT.